One and the same sample provided the 21 T cell receptor beta chains below, sequenced in a study of Ad26.COV2.S vaccination and SARS-CoV-2 variants. Treatment: 19 received Ad26.COV2.S at low or high dose, single or two shots; 5 received placebo; per-sample allocation not given. Day 63 after the first vaccine or placebo injection was the time point for sampling. Here immunoSEQ multiplex PCR was the method, and the copy in TCRdb shows in-frame clones only, minus some. The sample shows 350,000 to 450,000 clones, around four fifths of them seen only once. Here the sequenced sample was peripheral blood, taken in a trial of Ad26.COV2.S vaccine versus placebo. The source is a person between 18 and 65 years old who received the Ad26.COV2.S COVID-19 vaccine or a placebo.

This chain links TRBV6-6 with TRBJ2-7, with no clear D. V was shortened by 2 bases and J by 2 bases, with 7 bases between the two germline ends. CDR3 length equals 13 residues. The germline CDR1 and CDR2 sequences are MNHNY and SVGAGI (reference sequence). The CDR3 sequence is CASSYELAYEQYF. CDR3 DNA sequence: TGTGCCAGCAGTTACGAGTTAGCCTACGAGCAGTACTTC.

This clone was seen a few times. This chain uses TRBV11-3 with TRBJ1-3; D remains unclear. Germline-derived CDR1 and CDR2 are SGHNT and YENEEA. V lost 5 bases to trimming and J lost 2 bases, with 13 bases between them. This CDR3 has 15 amino acids. The CDR3 here is CASSPDSRTGNTIYF. Written as DNA, the CDR3 is TGTGCCAGCAGCCCCGATAGTCGCACTGGAAACACCATATATTTT.

V gene TRBV30 combines with J gene TRBJ1-1, with D possibly being TRBD1 (5 bases). This CDR3 region has 14 residues. CDR1 and CDR2 (germline): GTSNPN, SVGIG (reference sequence). V was trimmed by 1 base and J by 1 base, leaving 10 bases between them. The CDR3: CAWSEGPRNTEAFF. DNA for the CDR3: TGTGCCTGGAGTGAGGGGCCCCGGAACACTGAAGCTTTCTTT.

This chain connects TRBV4-1 to TRBJ2-4; D not resolved. CDR3 length equals 13 residues. Germline V gene data show CDR1 as MGHRA and CDR2 as YSYEKL. Deletions cut 6 bases from V and 3 bases from J, with 9 bases between. The CDR3 DNA reads as TGCGCCAGCAGTTACTTGGGCAAAAACATTCAGTACTTC. Translated: CASSYLGKNIQYF.

V and J are TRBV5-1 and TRBJ2-3, with 10 bases aligning to TRBD2. CDR3 length: 16 residues. V shed 4 bases and J 3 bases; nucleotides not matched to a gene: 8. Per the germline V gene, CDR1 is SGHRS and CDR2 is YFSETQ. The CDR3 spells CASSPPSGSGTDTQYF. The CDR3 bases are TGCGCCAGCAGCCCGCCTAGCGGGAGCGGTACAGATACGCAGTATTTT. The variable domain in full, completed from reference TRBV5-1 and TRBJ2-3, reads KAGVTQTPRYLIKTRGQQVTLSCSPISGHRSVSWYQQTPGQGLQFLFEYFSETQRNKGNFPGRFSGRQFSNSRSEMNVSTLELGDSALYLCASSPPSGSGTDTQYFGPGTRLTVL.

The chain links TRBV15 to TRBJ1-1; D is unclear. Trimming left V 5 bases short and J 4 bases short, with 17 bases between. The CDR3 totals 15 residues. Per germline, CDR1 LNHNV and CDR2 YYDKDF (reference sequence). CDR3 nucleotide sequence: TGTGCCACCAGCGCCGGACGGTCTTCGGGCACTGAAGCTTTCTTT. Protein product: CATSAGRSSGTEAFF.

The chain combines TRBV5-1 with TRBJ2-7; a possible D gene is TRBD1 (6 bases). The CDR3 runs to 14 residues. Trimming took off 4 bases at V and 0 bases at J, with 11 bases between the two ends. Germline CDR1 SGHRS, CDR2 YFSETQ. CDR3 DNA sequence: TGCGCCAGCAGCCCCAGGGGTGGCTCCTACGAGCAGTACTTC. Translating it yields CASSPRGGSYEQYF.

The chain is built from TRBV3-1 (or the pseudogene TRBV3-2) and TRBJ2-2; 7 positions agree with TRBD2. V was pared by 4 bases and J by 2 bases, with 4 bases of the junction left unmatched. Germline V CDR1 and CDR2: LGHDT, YNNKEL (reference sequence). This CDR3 is built from 15 residues. The CDR3 DNA sequence: TGTGCCAGCAGCCCTGGACTAGTTAACACCGGGGAGCTGTTTTTT. This translates into CASSPGLVNTGELFF.

The V gene is TRBV5-1, the J gene TRBJ2-7; 12 bases are a match to TRBD2. The CDR3 loop spans 15 amino acids. Germline V CDR1 and CDR2: SGHRS, YFSETQ. The trim removed 4 bases at V and 3 bases at J, leaving 5 bases unmatched. CDR3: CASSPRLAGVYEQYF. In DNA form, the CDR3 reads TGCGCCAGCAGCCCCCGACTAGCGGGAGTCTACGAGCAGTACTTC. The full variable domain, completed using reference TRBV5-1 and TRBJ2-7, is KAGVTQTPRYLIKTRGQQVTLSCSPISGHRSVSWYQQTPGQGLQFLFEYFSETQRNKGNFPGRFSGRQFSNSRSEMNVSTLELGDSALYLCASSPRLAGVYEQYFGPGTRLTVT.

A single count supports this clone. V is TRBV7-9 and J is TRBJ2-2; 10 bases map to TRBD2. The junction had 7 bases not matched to a gene; V was cut back by 7 bases and J by 5 bases. Germline CDR1 reads SEHNR; CDR2 reads FQNEAQ (reference sequence). The CDR3 is made up of 15 amino acids. CDR3: CASNPTSGITGELFF. CDR3 sequence (DNA): TGTGCCAGCAACCCAACTAGCGGGATTACCGGGGAGCTGTTTTTT.

The genes are TRBV3-1 (or the pseudogene TRBV3-2) and TRBJ1-5; no clear D gene. V was clipped by 4 bases and J by 1 base, with 8 bases between them. CDR1 is LGHDT, CDR2 YNNKEL, per germline (reference sequence). The CDR3 loop spans 14 amino acids. In DNA, the CDR3 is TGTGCCAGCAGCCGAAAGGGAAGCAATCAGCCCCAGCATTTT. Translation gives CASSRKGSNQPQHF.

The chain is built from TRBV13 and TRBJ1-1; D is unclear. This CDR3 contains 11 residues. V was clipped by 3 bases and J by 5 bases, with 4 bases between them. From germline, CDR1 is PRHDT and CDR2 FYEKMQ (reference sequence). The CDR3 protein is CASSFRTEAFF. The CDR3 DNA sequence: TGTGCCAGCAGCTTCAGGACTGAAGCTTTCTTT.

The CDR3 region is CASSRQAGVGHEQYF. Here the CDR3 DNA reads TGCGCCAGCAGCAGACAAGCGGGAGTTGGCCACGAGCAGTACTTC. The V gene is TRBV5-1, the J gene TRBJ2-7; 8 bases fit TRBD2. Germline V gene lookup returns CDR1 SGHRS and CDR2 YFSETQ. The J segment lost 5 bases and the V segment lost 4 bases, leaving 11 bases of the junction unmatched. The CDR3 has 15 amino acids.

This chain connects TRBV7-9 to TRBJ2-1, with D possibly being TRBD1 or TRBD2 (5 bases each). Germline V gene data show CDR1 as SEHNR and CDR2 as FQNEAQ (reference sequence). The CDR3 extends over 15 amino acids. V was trimmed by 4 bases and J by 3 bases, leaving 13 bases between them. This CDR3 reads CASSSEGLIYNEQFF. The CDR3 nucleotides read TGTGCCAGCAGCTCCGAGGGGCTAATCTACAATGAGCAGTTCTTC.

The CDR3 loop is CASSKSEGVYEQYF. In DNA form, the CDR3 reads TGTGCCAGCAGCAAAAGCGAGGGGGTCTACGAGCAGTACTTC. V usage is TRBV6-6 and J usage is TRBJ2-7, with D possibly being TRBD1 (6 bases). Per germline, CDR1 MNHNY and CDR2 SVGAGI (reference sequence). The CDR3 loop spans 14 amino acids. Trimming stripped 6 bases from V and 3 bases from J, with 15 bases between.

V and J are TRBV2 and TRBJ2-6, with D perhaps matching TRBD1 or TRBD2 (5 bases each). The CDR3 spans 15 residues. CDR1 SNHLY and CDR2 FYNNEI come from the germline V gene. Trimming took off 9 bases at V and 4 bases at J, with 16 bases between the two ends. The CDR3 DNA sequence: TGTGCCAGTCGCTCCGGGACCTGGGGGGCCAACGTCCTGACTTTC. Protein product: CASRSGTWGANVLTF. The variable domain in full, with the rest retrieved from reference TRBV2 and TRBJ2-6, is EPEVTQTPSHQVTQMGQEVILRCVPISNHLYFYWYRQILGQKVEFLVSFYNNEISEKSEIFDDQFSVERPDGSNFTLKIRSTKLEDSAMYFCASRSGTWGANVLTFGAGSRLTVL.

The V gene is TRBV2, the J gene TRBJ2-5, with 8 bases lining up with TRBD1. Germline values: CDR1 SNHLY, CDR2 FYNNEI. The V and J ends lost 6 bases and 5 bases, in that order; junction bases with no gene match: 8. The CDR3 consists of 14 residues. The CDR3 is CASSGQGVVETQYF. For the CDR3, the DNA is TGTGCCAGCAGCGGACAGGGAGTGGTCGAGACCCAGTACTTC. Full variable domain (outside the CDR3, taken from reference TRBV2 and TRBJ2-5): EPEVTQTPSHQVTQMGQEVILRCVPISNHLYFYWYRQILGQKVEFLVSFYNNEISEKSEIFDDQFSVERPDGSNFTLKIRSTKLEDSAMYFCASSGQGVVETQYFGPGTRLLVL.

The gene calls are TRBV5-6 and TRBJ1-2; 12 positions agree with TRBD1. CDR3 length: 15 residues. Germline V gene lookup returns CDR1 SGHDT and CDR2 YYEEEE. After removal of 4 bases from V and 7 bases from J, the junction contained 8 bases not matched to a gene. CDR3: CASSARGQGAGGYTF. CDR3 sequence (DNA): TGTGCCAGCAGCGCCCGGGGACAGGGGGCGGGTGGCTACACCTTC.

This rearrangement joins TRBV11-2 to TRBJ2-7; possibly TRBD1 for D (6 bases). V shed 7 bases and J shed 6 bases, with 13 bases lying between them. The CDR3 sequence is 12 residues long. Looked up from germline, CDR1 is SGHAT and CDR2 is FQNNGV. CDR3 bases: TGTGCCAGCACCCAGAAAGGGGGCGAGCAGTACTTC. Protein product: CASTQKGGEQYF.

The V call is TRBV5-1, the J call TRBJ1-1, with 9 bases that match TRBD1. Trimming at V came to 4 bases and at J to 2 bases, leaving 6 bases not matched to a gene. The CDR3 sequence is 15 residues long. Germline V gene lookup returns CDR1 SGHRS and CDR2 YFSETQ. The chain's CDR3 is CASSVRTGVNTEAFF. DNA for the CDR3: TGCGCCAGCAGCGTGAGGACAGGGGTAAACACTGAAGCTTTCTTT.

This clone came up once. The CDR3 loop reads CASSSMTRSNRDEQFF. Here the CDR3 DNA reads TGTGCCAGCAGCTCTATGACGAGGTCTAACCGGGATGAGCAGTTCTTC. The chain uses TRBV11-3 and TRBJ2-1; D call uncertain. Trimming pared 4 bases from V and 8 bases from J, leaving 21 bases between. The CDR3 runs 16 residues. Germline lookup yields CDR1 SGHNT and CDR2 YENEEA.